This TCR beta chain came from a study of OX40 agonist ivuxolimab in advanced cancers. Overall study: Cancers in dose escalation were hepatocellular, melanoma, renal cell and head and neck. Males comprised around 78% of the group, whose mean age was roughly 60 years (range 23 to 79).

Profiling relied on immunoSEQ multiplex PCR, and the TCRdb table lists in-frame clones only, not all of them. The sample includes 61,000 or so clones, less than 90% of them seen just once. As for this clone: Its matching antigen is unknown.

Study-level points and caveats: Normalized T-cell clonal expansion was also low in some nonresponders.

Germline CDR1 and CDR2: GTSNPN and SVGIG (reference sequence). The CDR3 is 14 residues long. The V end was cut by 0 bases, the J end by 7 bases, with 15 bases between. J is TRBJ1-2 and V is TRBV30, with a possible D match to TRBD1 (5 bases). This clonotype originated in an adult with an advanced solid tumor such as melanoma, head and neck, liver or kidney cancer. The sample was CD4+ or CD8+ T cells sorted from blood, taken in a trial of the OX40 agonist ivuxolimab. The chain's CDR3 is CAWSVGEGERGYTF. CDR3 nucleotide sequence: TGTGCCTGGAGTGTAGGGGAAGGTGAGCGTGGCTACACCTTC.